A selection of T cell receptor beta chains follows, all from one sample in a study of patients and donors after allogeneic stem cell transplantation. Each CDR3 protein is one row after TCRdb ran MiXCR on the RT-PCR reads. The table records about a million distinct CDR3 sequences, more than 15% of them present only once. Sequenced material: blood, either unsorted or a sorted T cell fraction (not recorded which). The origin of the receptors is a human donor who was either an allogeneic HSCT recipient or a stem cell or donor lymphocyte infusion donor (not recorded which). It is not recorded whose cells these are; they may come from a transplant donor. Each CDR3 is given with its conserved first and last residue. The D gene is left open where the match is weak. Expanded clones are given a class, and other clones once, few, many or no size at all.

abundance,v_gene,d_gene,j_gene,CDR3nt,CDR3aa
NA,TRBV9,NA,TRBJ1-1,TGTGCCAGCAGCGAGGCGGACAGAGGTTACATGAACACTGAAGCTTTCTTT,CASSEADRGYMNTEAFF
NA,TRBV20-1,NA,TRBJ2-7,TGCAGTGCTAGAGATCCGAGCGGGCGGGCCTACGAGCAGTACTTC,CSARDPSGRAYEQYF
few,TRBV20-1,NA,TRBJ2-3,TGCAGTGCTAGAAAAGACAGCACAGATACGCAGTATTTT,CSARKDSTDTQYF
NA,TRBV10-3,NA,TRBJ2-3,TGTGCCATCGGGAGGGGGCGGGCAGATACGCAGTATTTT,CAIGRGRADTQYF
few,TRBV20-1,TRBD1,TRBJ1-6,TGCAGTGCGGGAAAGCAGGGGGAAGCCTATAATTCACCCCTCCACTTT,CSAGKQGEAYNSPLHF
NA,TRBV7-7,NA,TRBJ1-1,TGTGCTAGCAGCCCCGACATGGCCACTGAAGCTTTCTTT,CASSPDMATEAFF
NA,TRBV6-1,TRBD1,TRBJ1-1,TGTGCCAGCAGTCTAAACAGGGGCCGGAACACTGAAGCTTTCTTT,CASSLNRGRNTEAFF
few,TRBV6-2/TRBV6-3,TRBD1,TRBJ1-6,TGTGCCAGCAGTTACCTTCGGGCAGGGGGCGTCGGGTCCTATAATTCACCCCTCCACTTT,CASSYLRAGGVGSYNSPLHF
few,TRBV15,NA,TRBJ2-3,TGTGCCACCAGCAGGGGTCGTAGCCCAGATACGCAGTATTTT,CATSRGRSPDTQYF
few,TRBV20-1,NA,TRBJ2-1,TGCAGTGCTAGACTTAATCTGTCCTACAATGAGCAGTTCTTC,CSARLNLSYNEQFF
NA,TRBV4-1,NA,TRBJ2-1,TGCGCCAGCAGCCAAGCCCACCCAGATCTCAGTGAGCAGTTCTTC,CASSQAHPDLSEQFF
few,TRBV29-1,NA,TRBJ1-1,TGCAGCGTTGTCCCAGGGAACACTGAAGCTTTCTTT,CSVVPGNTEAFF
many,TRBV10-3,NA,TRBJ1-5,TGTGCCATCAGGGCGGATAATCAGCCCCAGCATTTT,CAIRADNQPQHF
NA,TRBV29-1,TRBD2,TRBJ2-7,TGCAGCGTCGTGCTAGCGGGAGCCTACGAGCAGTACTTC,CSVVLAGAYEQYF
few,TRBV10-3,NA,TRBJ1-2,TGTGCCATCAGTGAGTCTAGAAGAAACTATGGCTACACCTTC,CAISESRRNYGYTF
few,TRBV5-6,TRBD2,TRBJ2-2,TGTGCCAGCAGCTCCTTTACAAGCGGGAGTATAGCCGGGGAGCTGTTTTTT,CASSSFTSGSIAGELFF
NA,TRBV19,NA,TRBJ1-1,TGTGCCAGTACCAGAACAGGGCGAGGAACTGAAGCTTTCTTT,CASTRTGRGTEAFF
NA,TRBV20-1,TRBD2,TRBJ2-3,TGCAGTGCCAGCCCCGTAGCGGGAGGGATGGATACGCAGTATTTT,CSASPVAGGMDTQYF
NA,TRBV9,NA,TRBJ1-1,TGTGCCAGCAGCGTATTCGGGGGGGTGGGGACTGAAGCTTTCTTT,CASSVFGGVGTEAFF
NA,TRBV4-1,NA,TRBJ1-1,TGCGCCAGCAGCCAATTTCTGAAGGGAATCACTGAAGCTTTCTTT,CASSQFLKGITEAFF
NA,TRBV7-9,NA,TRBJ2-3,TGTGCCAGCAGCTTAACCCGGCGGGACGCAGATACGCAGTATTTT,CASSLTRRDADTQYF
few,TRBV20-1,NA,TRBJ1-5,TGCAGTGCTAGAAGTGGCTACAGGACTCAGCCCCAGCATTTT,CSARSGYRTQPQHF
NA,TRBV10-3,NA,TRBJ1-2,TGTGCCATCAGTGCGGGGTCAGGCGGGGTCTATGGCTACACCTTC,CAISAGSGGVYGYTF
NA,TRBV20-1,NA,TRBJ2-7,TGCAGTGCTCTCGGGACTTCCCGCTACGAGCAGTACTTC,CSALGTSRYEQYF
NA,TRBV20-1,NA,TRBJ2-5,TGCAGTGCTAGAGCCCTACCGTTCCTGGGTCCGGAGACCCAGTACTTC,CSARALPFLGPETQYF
few,TRBV10-2,TRBD1,TRBJ2-7,TGCGCCAGCAGTGCACAGACAGGGGGCTCCTACGAGCAGTACTTC,CASSAQTGGSYEQYF
few,TRBV13,TRBD1,TRBJ1-2,TGTGCCAGCAGCTTTCGGACAGGGGGCTATGGCTACACCTTC,CASSFRTGGYGYTF
few,TRBV24-1,NA,TRBJ1-2,TGTGCCACGAGCGGGTGGGCCCCAAAGGACGGCTACACCTTC,CATSGWAPKDGYTF
many,TRBV12-3/TRBV12-4,NA,TRBJ2-1,TGTGCCAGCAGTTTATCACGACTAGGAGGATACAATGAGCAGTTCTTC,CASSLSRLGGYNEQFF
few,TRBV4-3,NA,TRBJ1-6,TGCGCCAGCAGCCAAGAGTGGGCCTCTGGGAACTCCTATAATTCACCCCTCCACTTT,CASSQEWASGNSYNSPLHF
NA,TRBV27,NA,TRBJ1-4,TGTGCCAGCCGTCCCTTCGGGTACGAAGAAAAACTGTTTTTT,CASRPFGYEEKLFF
many,TRBV12-3/TRBV12-4,NA,TRBJ1-2,TGTGCCAGCAGTCATGGCGGGGGGAACTATGGCTACACCTTC,CASSHGGGNYGYTF
few,TRBV6-5,TRBD1,TRBJ2-7,TGTGCCAGCAGTTACAGTTTTACAGGGGCCTACGAGCAGTACTTC,CASSYSFTGAYEQYF
NA,TRBV2,NA,TRBJ1-6,TGTGCCAGCCGGACGGAGAGCTCCTATAATTCACCCCTCCACTTT,CASRTESSYNSPLHF
few,TRBV6-2/TRBV6-3,NA,TRBJ2-3,TGTGCCAGCAGGCTTATTCGGACAGGGGATTCTAGCGGGACTACAGATACGCAGTATTTT,CASRLIRTGDSSGTTDTQYF
few,TRBV7-7,NA,TRBJ2-3,TGTGCTAGCAGCCCCGGGGCAGGGTTTGAGACAGATACGCAGTATTTT,CASSPGAGFETDTQYF
NA,TRBV9,NA,TRBJ2-7,TGTGCCAGCCGTTGCTACGAGCAGTACTTC,CASRCYEQYF
many,TRBV29-1,NA,TRBJ2-1,TGCAGCGTGGATGAGCAGTTCTTC,CSVDEQFF
NA,TRBV5-1,NA,TRBJ2-4,TGCGCCAGCAGCTTGGCTCGAGGGGGGCAGGAGAAAAACATTCAGTACTTC,CASSLARGGQEKNIQYF
NA,TRBV6-2/TRBV6-3,TRBD1,TRBJ1-1,TGTGCCAGCACCTTACAGGGGGCAGGGGAAGCTTTCTTT,CASTLQGAGEAFF
few,TRBV5-5,TRBD1,TRBJ2-1,TGTGCCAGCAGCTCGGACAGGGGGGACAATGAGCAGTTCTTC,CASSSDRGDNEQFF
few,TRBV19,NA,TRBJ1-1,TGTGCCAGTAGTACCGCTGGTGGGGAGTCTGTGAACACTGAAGCTTTCTTT,CASSTAGGESVNTEAFF
few,TRBV12-3/TRBV12-4,NA,TRBJ2-6,TGTGCCAGCAGTTTATACCCTCGGTTTCTCTCTGGGGCCAACGTCCTGACTTTC,CASSLYPRFLSGANVLTF
NA,TRBV18,NA,TRBJ1-4,TGTGCCAGCTCACCGAACCGGACGTCCACTAATGAAAAACTGTTTTTT,CASSPNRTSTNEKLFF
once,TRBV11-2,TRBD2,TRBJ2-2,TGTGCCAGCAGCTTCCTAGGACTAGCGGGATGGAACACCGGGGAGCTGTTTTTT,CASSFLGLAGWNTGELFF
NA,TRBV6-2/TRBV6-3,NA,TRBJ1-6,TGTGCCAGCAGTTACGGTACGGGTTCACCCCTCCACTTT,CASSYGTGSPLHF
NA,TRBV10-3,TRBD2,TRBJ2-1,TGTGCCGTGAGCGGGAGAGGAGGGGGGGAGCAGTTCTTC,CAVSGRGGGEQFF
few,TRBV25-1,TRBD2,TRBJ2-1,TGTGCCAGCAGTCCTACTCGACTAGCGGGAGGGGGTGATGAGCAGTTCTTC,CASSPTRLAGGGDEQFF
NA,TRBV5-5,TRBD1,TRBJ2-7,TGTGCCAGCAGTTTATTGGCCCCGGACAGGGGGTCATACGAGCAGTACTTC,CASSLLAPDRGSYEQYF
NA,TRBV19,NA,TRBJ2-6,TGTGCCAGTAGTAGTACAGGGCCTGGGGCCAACGTCCTGACTTTC,CASSSTGPGANVLTF
few,TRBV20-1,NA,TRBJ2-4,TGCAGTGCTAGTTTTCAGGCCCAGAACATTCAGTACTTC,CSASFQAQNIQYF
NA,TRBV25-1,TRBD1,TRBJ2-3,TGTGCCAGCACCAAGACAGGGGGTCCCGATACGCAGTATTTT,CASTKTGGPDTQYF
few,TRBV7-9,NA,TRBJ1-1,TGTGCCAGCAGCTTAGCGTCACAGCAAGCTTTCTTT,CASSLASQQAFF